This entry describes one T cell receptor (beta chain). Only a few counts were recorded for this clone. The target of this receptor is not known. No clone much larger than this one lies a single base away; base qualities are absent. The sample belongs to a study of Ad26.COV2.S vaccination and SARS-CoV-2 variants (dated by TCRdb to the early 2020s). Regarding the research as a whole: Donors in the vaccine arm were drawn from COV1001, a phase I-IIa trial of Ad26.COV2.S in healthy adults that was multicentre, randomized, double-blind and placebo-controlled. The specificity and breadth of SARS-CoV-2-reactive T cell receptors after Ad26.COV2.S vaccination were assessed by TCRbeta repertoire sequencing. The TCR-sequenced set comprised about 32 samples: 19 Ad26.COV2.S vaccine recipients, 5 placebo recipients and 8 SARS-CoV-2 convalescent individuals. Trial participants were randomized into five groups of five, in which low-dose or high-dose Ad26.COV2.S was given once or twice, or placebo was given on both occasions. Ad26.COV2.S was administered intramuscularly at a dose of 5x10^10 or 1x10^11 viral particles, either as one shot or as two shots given 56 days apart. Blinding of investigators to trial group allocation was maintained during experiments and outcome assessment. Results the study describes overall, beyond this receptor: Compared with placebo recipients, Ad26.COV2.S recipients showed higher spike-specific TCR breadth (P = 0.0014). Comparing responses between vaccine doses or regimens was not something the study was powered to do. Non-spike TCR breadth was comparable between vaccine and placebo recipients, consistent with the vaccine containing only spike. According to the authors, total T cell responses may have been underestimated by the TCR breadth and depth analyses. After vaccination, spike-specific CD8+ and CD4+ T cell responses were reported to show substantial breadth.

The treatment or condition label on this specimen signifies: 19 received Ad26.COV2.S at low or high dose, single or two shots; roughly 5 received placebo; per-sample allocation not given. Repertoires of vaccine and placebo recipients were sequenced from samples collected on day 63 after the first injection. Between 29 July and 7 August 2020, Cohort 1b enrolled 25 adults aged 18-55 years at one site in Boston, USA. Ad26.COV2.S consisted of a replication-incompetent adenovirus type 26 vector by which a prefusion-stabilized SARS-CoV-2 spike protein from the original Wuhan strain was expressed. The immunoSEQ Assay was the method used to sequence TCRbeta CDR3 regions. After extraction, genomic DNA underwent amplification by bias-controlled multiplex PCR, followed by high-throughput sequencing. As for the original processing: To quantify the absolute abundance of every unique TCRbeta CDR3 region, sequences were collapsed and filtered. T cell fraction was estimated by normalization of TCRbeta template counts to usable DNA, with usable DNA being measured through amplification of reference genes present in all nucleated cells. Repertoire TCRs were annotated as SARS-CoV-2-specific when V gene, CDR3 amino acid sequence and J gene were exactly matched to a known reactive TCR set. The reference SARS-CoV-2 TCR set was obtained from MIRA and was filtered for enrichment in COVID-19-positive ImmuneCODE repertoires, whereby public or cross-reactive TCRs were removed. Using the MIRA antigens, annotated TCRs were further analysed by specific ORF or by position within an ORF. Breadth was defined as annotated unique rearrangements over total unique productive rearrangements; depth was the summed frequency of those rearrangements. Group comparisons of TCR breadth used two-sided Wilcoxon rank-sum tests. TCRdb stores this immuneACCESS table with in-frame sequences only. Part of the clones is absent; in the studies checked, under half of the shortfall reflects unresolved V genes, and no reason is known for the rest. For V, J and clone size, that table is used; D and trimming come from the DNA. The sample profile shows 300,000 to 400,000 clones; about nine tenths of them were found once. 6.4% of the sample comes from the top ten.

V is cut by 7 bases and J by 4 bases, and the space between the germline ends is 8 bases. CDR3 length: 11 amino acids, cysteine to phenylalanine. Here the CDR3 DNA is all that survives: 33 bases in frame from base 1. From the germline V gene, CDR1 is MNHEY and CDR2 is SVGAGI. The input for sequencing was peripheral blood, taken in a trial of Ad26.COV2.S vaccine versus placebo. The chain links TRBV6-5 with TRBJ2-7; a tentative D match to TRBD1 spans 6 bases. This receptor was identified in a person between 18 and 65 years old who received the Ad26.COV2.S COVID-19 vaccine or a placebo. The encoded CDR3 is CASMRGYEQYF. The nucleotides are TGTGCCAGCATGAGGGGGTACGAGCAGTACTTC.